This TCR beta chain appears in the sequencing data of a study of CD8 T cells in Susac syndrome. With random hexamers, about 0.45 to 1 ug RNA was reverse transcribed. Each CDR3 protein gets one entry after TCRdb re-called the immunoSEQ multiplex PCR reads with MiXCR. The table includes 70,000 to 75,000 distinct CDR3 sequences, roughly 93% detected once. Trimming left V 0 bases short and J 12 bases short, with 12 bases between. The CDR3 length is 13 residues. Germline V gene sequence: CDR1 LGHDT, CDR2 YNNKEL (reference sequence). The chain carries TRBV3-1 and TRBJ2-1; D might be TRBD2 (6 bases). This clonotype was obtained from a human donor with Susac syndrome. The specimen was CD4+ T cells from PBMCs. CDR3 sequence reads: CASSQERSGSQFF. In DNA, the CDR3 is TGTGCCAGCAGCCAAGAACGAAGCGGGTCGCAGTTCTTC.